These 7 T cell receptor beta chains share one sample of origin, sequenced in a study of T-cell reconstitution after alpha-beta-depleted transplantation in children. TCRbeta library preparation incorporated unique molecular identifiers. TCRdb reprocessed the PCR reads with MiXCR, giving one entry per CDR3 protein. The table includes 120,000 or so distinct CDR3 sequences, about 9.3% detected once. The material sequenced was PBMCs from the stem cell graft donor, taken from the stem cell graft. All receptors come from a human donor who donated a stem cell graft to a child with acute lymphoblastic leukemia.

This clonotype was detected ten times or more. The chain carries TRBV20-1 and TRBJ1-4, with TRBD1 matching 7 bases. Germline assignment: CDR1 DFQATT and CDR2 SNEGSKA (reference sequence). CDR3 length: 16 amino acids. The V segment lost 2 bases and the J segment 7 bases; nucleotides outside the gene matches: 13. The CDR3 DNA sequence: TGCAGTGCTAGACTAGTGTTACAGGGGAAGAGTGAAAAACTGTTTTTT. Residues: CSARLVLQGKSEKLFF.

This clonotype was counted many times. The rearrangement uses TRBV6-5 and TRBJ1-5; D may be TRBD1 (5 bases). Germline V CDR1 and CDR2: MNHEY, SVGAGI. The CDR3 totals 15 residues. Trimming took off 3 bases at V and 2 bases at J, with 11 bases between the two ends. The CDR3 loop is CASSYQGGGNQPQHF. For the CDR3, the DNA is TGTGCCAGCAGTTATCAGGGTGGAGGCAATCAGCCCCAGCATTTT.

This clonotype has ten or more counts. CDR3 in amino acids: CASSLAHRDWTNTGELFF. The CDR3 DNA sequence: TGTGCCAGCAGTTTAGCGCATAGGGACTGGACTAACACCGGGGAGCTGTTTTTT. This rearrangement joins TRBV12-3 or TRBV12-4 to TRBJ2-2; possible D gene TRBD2, 6 bases. V lost 0 bases, J lost 2 bases, and 16 bases lay in between. This CDR3 has 18 residues.

This clonotype was counted ten times or more. The chain has TRBV20-1 and TRBJ1-1; the D gene is possibly TRBD1 (5 bases). V was cut by 3 bases and J by 2 bases, with 16 bases left in between. Per the germline V gene, CDR1 is DFQATT and CDR2 is SNEGSKA (reference sequence). The CDR3 extends over 15 amino acids. The CDR3 sequence is CSASPGTVGNTEAFF. The CDR3 nucleotides are TGCAGTGCTAGCCCCGGGACGGTTGGAAACACTGAAGCTTTCTTT.

This clonotype is categorized as medium-sized (0.01 to 0.1%). The chain recombines TRBV9 with TRBJ2-5, with TRBD2 matching 9 bases. Trimming at V came to 4 bases and at J to 4 bases, leaving 11 bases not matched to a gene. The CDR3 runs to 16 residues. CDR1 and CDR2 from the germline V gene are SGDLS and YYNGEE. The CDR3 region has the DNA TGTGCCAGCAGCCCCCAGGCTAGCGGGGCTACAGAGACCCAGTACTTC. Translation: CASSPQASGATETQYF.

The V and J genes are TRBV30 and TRBJ2-7; D may be TRBD1 (6 bases). V was cut by 0 bases and J by 6 bases, with 15 bases left in between. CDR3 length equals 14 residues. In germline, CDR1 is GTSNPN, CDR2 SVGIG (reference sequence). CDR3 nucleotides: TGTGCCTGGAGTGTAACAGGGTTATATCGCGAGCAGTACTTC. This translates into CAWSVTGLYREQYF.

This clonotype was detected many times. The chain combines TRBV4-3 with TRBJ2-4, with 15 nucleotides matching TRBD2. Germline V lookup: CDR1 LGHNA, CDR2 YSLEER. This CDR3 has 15 amino acids. The V and J ends lost 4 bases and 8 bases, in that order; junction bases with no gene match: 3. The CDR3 nucleotides read TGCGCCAGCAGCCTGGGGACTAGCGGGGGGTACATTCAGTACTTC. Its protein is CASSLGTSGGYIQYF.